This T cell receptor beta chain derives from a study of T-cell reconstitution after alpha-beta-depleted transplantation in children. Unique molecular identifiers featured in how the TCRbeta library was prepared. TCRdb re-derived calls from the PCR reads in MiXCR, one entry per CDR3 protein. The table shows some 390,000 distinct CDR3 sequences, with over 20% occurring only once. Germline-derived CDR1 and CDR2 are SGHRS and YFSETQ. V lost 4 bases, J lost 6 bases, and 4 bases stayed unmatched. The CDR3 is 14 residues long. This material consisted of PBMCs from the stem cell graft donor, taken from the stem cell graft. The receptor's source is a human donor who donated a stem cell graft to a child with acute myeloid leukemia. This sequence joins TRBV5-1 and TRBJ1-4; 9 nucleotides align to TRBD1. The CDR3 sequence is CASSTGQGHEKLFF. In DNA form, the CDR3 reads TGCGCCAGCAGCACGGGACAGGGTCATGAAAAACTGTTTTTT. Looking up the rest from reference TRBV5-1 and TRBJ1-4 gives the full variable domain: KAGVTQTPRYLIKTRGQQVTLSCSPISGHRSVSWYQQTPGQGLQFLFEYFSETQRNKGNFPGRFSGRQFSNSRSEMNVSTLELGDSALYLCASSTGQGHEKLFFGSGTQLSVL.